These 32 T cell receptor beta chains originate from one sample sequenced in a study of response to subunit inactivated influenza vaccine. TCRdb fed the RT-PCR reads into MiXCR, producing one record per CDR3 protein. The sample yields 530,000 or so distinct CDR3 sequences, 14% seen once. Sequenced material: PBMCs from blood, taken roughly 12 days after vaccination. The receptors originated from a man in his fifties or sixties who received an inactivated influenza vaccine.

CDR3 nucleotides: TGTGCCAGCAGAATTACAGGGGGCAGCGGCAACTATGGCTACACCTTC. This codes for CASRITGGSGNYGYTF. This chain joins TRBV6-1 and TRBJ1-2; 9 positions agree with TRBD1. This CDR3 has 16 residues. The J segment lost 2 bases and the V segment lost 6 bases, leaving 10 bases of the junction unmatched. Germline assignment: CDR1 MNHNS and CDR2 SASEGT.

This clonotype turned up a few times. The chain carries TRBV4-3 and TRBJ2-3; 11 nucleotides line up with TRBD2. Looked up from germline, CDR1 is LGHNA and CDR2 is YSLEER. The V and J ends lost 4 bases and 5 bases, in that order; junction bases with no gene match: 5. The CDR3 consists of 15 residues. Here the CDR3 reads CASSPLAGAGDTQYF. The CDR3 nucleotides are TGCGCCAGCAGCCCACTAGCGGGAGCGGGAGATACGCAGTATTTT.

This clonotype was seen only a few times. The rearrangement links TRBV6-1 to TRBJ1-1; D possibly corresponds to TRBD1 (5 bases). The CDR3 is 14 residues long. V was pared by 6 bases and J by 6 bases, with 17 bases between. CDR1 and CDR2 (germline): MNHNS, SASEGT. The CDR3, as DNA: TGTGCCAGCAGCCGGACACCAAGGATCGCTGAAGCTTTCTTT. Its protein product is CASSRTPRIAEAFF.

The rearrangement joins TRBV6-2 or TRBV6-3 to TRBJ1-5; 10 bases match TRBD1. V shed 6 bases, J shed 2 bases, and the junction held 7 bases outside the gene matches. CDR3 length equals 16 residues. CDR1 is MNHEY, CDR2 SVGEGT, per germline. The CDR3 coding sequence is TGTGCCAGCAGCCCGGGACAGGGGATTGGCAATCAGCCCCAGCATTTT. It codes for CASSPGQGIGNQPQHF.

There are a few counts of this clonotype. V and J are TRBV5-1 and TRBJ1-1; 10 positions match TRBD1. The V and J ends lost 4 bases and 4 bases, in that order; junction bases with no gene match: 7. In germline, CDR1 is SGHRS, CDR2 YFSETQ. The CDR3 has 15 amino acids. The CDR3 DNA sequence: TGCGCCAGCAGCACCCAAGGGACAGGGGCCACTGAAGCTTTCTTT. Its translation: CASSTQGTGATEAFF.

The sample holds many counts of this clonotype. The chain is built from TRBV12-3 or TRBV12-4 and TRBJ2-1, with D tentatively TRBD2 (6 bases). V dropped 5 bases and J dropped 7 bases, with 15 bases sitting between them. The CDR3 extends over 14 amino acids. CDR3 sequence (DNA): TGTGCCAGCAGTCCCGGCCTAGCGCCTAATGAGCAGTTCTTC. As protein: CASSPGLAPNEQFF.

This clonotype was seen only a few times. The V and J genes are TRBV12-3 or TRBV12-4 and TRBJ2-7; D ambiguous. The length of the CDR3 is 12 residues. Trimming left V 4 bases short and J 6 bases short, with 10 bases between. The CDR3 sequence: CASSYTALEQYF. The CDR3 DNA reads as TGTGCCAGCAGTTATACCGCGCTCGAGCAGTACTTC.

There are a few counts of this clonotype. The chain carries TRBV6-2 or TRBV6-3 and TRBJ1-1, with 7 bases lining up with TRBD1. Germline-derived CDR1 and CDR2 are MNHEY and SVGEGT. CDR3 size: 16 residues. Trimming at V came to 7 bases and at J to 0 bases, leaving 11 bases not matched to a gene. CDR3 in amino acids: CASKPTGTDMNTEAFF. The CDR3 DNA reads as TGTGCCAGCAAACCAACCGGGACAGACATGAACACTGAAGCTTTCTTT.

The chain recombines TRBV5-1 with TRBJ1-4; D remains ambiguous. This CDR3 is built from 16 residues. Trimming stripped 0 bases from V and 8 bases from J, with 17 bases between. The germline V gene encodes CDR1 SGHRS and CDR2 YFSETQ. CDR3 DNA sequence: TGCGCCAGCAGCTTGGTGTCCCCGGACCCCGGGGAAAAACTGTTTTTT. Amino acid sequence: CASSLVSPDPGEKLFF.

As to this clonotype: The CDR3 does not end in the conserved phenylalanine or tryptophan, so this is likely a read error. The CDR3 here is CASSVVPGPGNEQFL. In DNA form, the CDR3 reads TGTGCCAGCAGCGTAGTTCCGGGGCCGGGCAATGAGCAGTTCTTG. V usage is TRBV9 and J usage is TRBJ2-1; D assignment may be TRBD1 or TRBD2 (5 bases each). Germline CDR1 SGDLS, CDR2 YYNGEE. This CDR3 is 15 amino acids long. Trimming pared 0 bases from V and 6 bases from J, leaving 13 bases between.

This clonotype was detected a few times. The CDR3 sequence: CASSLRGAGELFF. CDR3 sequence (DNA): TGTGCCAGCAGTTTAAGGGGGGCCGGGGAGCTGTTTTTT. The chain couples TRBV12-3 or TRBV12-4 to TRBJ2-2; D is possibly TRBD1 or TRBD2 (6 bases each). V was pared by 2 bases and J by 6 bases, with 7 bases between. The CDR3 is made up of 13 amino acids.

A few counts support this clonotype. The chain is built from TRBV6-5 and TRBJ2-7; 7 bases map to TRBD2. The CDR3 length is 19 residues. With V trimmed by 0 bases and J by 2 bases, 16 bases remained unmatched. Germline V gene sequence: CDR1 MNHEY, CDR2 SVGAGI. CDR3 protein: CASSYSPLGRAPLAYEQYF. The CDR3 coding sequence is TGTGCCAGCAGTTACTCGCCGTTGGGGAGGGCTCCGTTAGCCTACGAGCAGTACTTC.

CDR3 residues: CASSGWGLDGYTF. DNA for the CDR3: TGTGCCAGCAGCGGGTGGGGGCTGGATGGCTACACCTTC. This sequence joins TRBV5-6 and TRBJ1-2; possible D gene TRBD1, 6 bases. CDR3 size: 13 residues. Trimming cost V 4 bases and J 6 bases, with 13 bases left between them. The V gene's germline CDR1 is SGHDT and CDR2 YYEEEE.

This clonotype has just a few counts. CDR3 sequence (DNA): TGCAGTGCTAGTATTCCCCAGAGCCTTCGGGAGCAGTACTTC. Residues: CSASIPQSLREQYF. The rearrangement links TRBV20-1 to TRBJ2-7; D is ambiguous. The V and J ends lost 3 bases and 7 bases respectively, with 19 bases between them. Germline V gene sequence: CDR1 DFQATT, CDR2 SNEGSKA (reference sequence). This CDR3 is 14 amino acids long.

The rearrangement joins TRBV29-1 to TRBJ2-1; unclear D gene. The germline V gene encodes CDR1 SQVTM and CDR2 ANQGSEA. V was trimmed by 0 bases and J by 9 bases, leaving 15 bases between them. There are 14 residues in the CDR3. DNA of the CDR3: TGCAGCGTTGAAGACCTAGGTGGAACCGGTGAGCAGTTCTTC. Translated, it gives CSVEDLGGTGEQFF.

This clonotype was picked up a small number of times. CDR3 protein: CASSLDGSDEQFF. The DNA for the CDR3 is TGCGCCAGCAGCTTGGACGGGAGCGATGAGCAGTTCTTC. The rearrangement links TRBV5-1 to TRBJ2-1, with D possibly matching TRBD2 (6 bases). The germline gives CDR1 SGHRS, CDR2 YFSETQ. The CDR3 totals 13 residues. The V gene lost 0 bases and the J gene lost 8 bases, with 9 bases spanning the gap.

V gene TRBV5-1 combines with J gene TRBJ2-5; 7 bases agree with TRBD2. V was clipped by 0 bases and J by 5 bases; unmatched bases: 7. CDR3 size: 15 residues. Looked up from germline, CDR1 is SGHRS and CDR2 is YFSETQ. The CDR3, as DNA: TGCGCCAGCAGCTTGGAAGGCGGGAGTTGGGAGACCCAGTACTTC. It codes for CASSLEGGSWETQYF.

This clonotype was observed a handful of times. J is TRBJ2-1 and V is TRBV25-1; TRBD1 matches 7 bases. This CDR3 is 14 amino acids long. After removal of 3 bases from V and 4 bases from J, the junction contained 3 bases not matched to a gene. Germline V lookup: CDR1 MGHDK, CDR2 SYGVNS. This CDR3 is CASSETGQYNEQFF. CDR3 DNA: TGTGCCAGCAGTGAGACAGGGCAGTACAATGAGCAGTTCTTC.

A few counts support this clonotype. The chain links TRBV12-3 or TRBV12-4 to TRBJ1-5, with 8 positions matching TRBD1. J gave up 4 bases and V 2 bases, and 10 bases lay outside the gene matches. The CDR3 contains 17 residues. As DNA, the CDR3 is TGTGCCAGCAGTTTACGGTCAGGGGGCCTTACAAATCAGCCCCAGCATTTT. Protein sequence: CASSLRSGGLTNQPQHF.

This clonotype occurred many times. CDR3 bases: TGTGCCAGCAGCTTCAACTCCTACAATGAGCAGTTCTTC. Translating gives CASSFNSYNEQFF. The chain links TRBV7-2 to TRBJ2-1, with no clear D. V lost 3 bases and J lost 0, with 3 bases in between. This CDR3 spans 13 amino acids. The germline CDR1 and CDR2 sequences are SGHTA and FQGNSA.

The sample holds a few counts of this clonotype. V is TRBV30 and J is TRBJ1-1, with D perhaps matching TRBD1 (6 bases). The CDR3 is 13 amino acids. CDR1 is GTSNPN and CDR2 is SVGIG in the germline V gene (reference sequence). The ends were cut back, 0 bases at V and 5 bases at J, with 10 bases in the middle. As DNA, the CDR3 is TGTGCCTGGAGTGTTCTCCAGGGGACTGAAGCTTTCTTT. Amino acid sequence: CAWSVLQGTEAFF. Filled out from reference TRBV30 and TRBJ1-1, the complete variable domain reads SQTIHQWPATLVQPVGSPLSLECTVEGTSNPNLYWYRQAAGRGLQLLFYSVGIGQISSEVPQNLSASRPQDRQFILSSKKLLLSDSGFYLCAWSVLQGTEAFFGQGTRLTVV.

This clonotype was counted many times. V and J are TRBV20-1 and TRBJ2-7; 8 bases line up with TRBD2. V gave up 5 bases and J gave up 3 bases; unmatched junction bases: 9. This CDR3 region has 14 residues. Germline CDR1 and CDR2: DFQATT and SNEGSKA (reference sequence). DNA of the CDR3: TGCAGTGCTGTCGTAGCGGGGCGACTCTACGAGCAGTACTTC. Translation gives CSAVVAGRLYEQYF.

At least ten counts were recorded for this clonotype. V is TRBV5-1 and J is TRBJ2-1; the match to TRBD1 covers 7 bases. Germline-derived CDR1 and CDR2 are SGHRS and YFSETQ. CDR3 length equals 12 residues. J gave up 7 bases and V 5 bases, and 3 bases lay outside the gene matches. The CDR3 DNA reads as TGCGCCAGCAGTTCCAGGGGGAATGAGCAGTTCTTC. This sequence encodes CASSSRGNEQFF.

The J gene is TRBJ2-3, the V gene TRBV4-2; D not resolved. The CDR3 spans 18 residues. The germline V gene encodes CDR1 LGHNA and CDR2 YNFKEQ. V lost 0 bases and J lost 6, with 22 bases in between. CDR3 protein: CASSQDFLSTSTADTQYF. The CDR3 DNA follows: TGTGCCAGCAGCCAAGATTTCCTAAGCACATCGACCGCGGATACGCAGTATTTT.

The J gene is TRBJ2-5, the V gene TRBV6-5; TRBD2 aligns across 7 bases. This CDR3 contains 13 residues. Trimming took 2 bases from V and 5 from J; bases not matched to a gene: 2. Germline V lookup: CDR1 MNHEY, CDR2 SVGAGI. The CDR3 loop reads CASSYVGGETQYF. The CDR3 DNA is TGTGCCAGCAGTTACGTCGGGGGGGAGACCCAGTACTTC.

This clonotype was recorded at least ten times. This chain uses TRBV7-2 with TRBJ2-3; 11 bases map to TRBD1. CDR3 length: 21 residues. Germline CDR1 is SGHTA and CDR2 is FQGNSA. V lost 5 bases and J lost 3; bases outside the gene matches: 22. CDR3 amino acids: CASSPTPGQGDGSYRTDTQYF. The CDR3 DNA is TGTGCCAGCAGCCCGACCCCGGGACAGGGGGATGGTTCGTATAGAACAGATACGCAGTATTTT.

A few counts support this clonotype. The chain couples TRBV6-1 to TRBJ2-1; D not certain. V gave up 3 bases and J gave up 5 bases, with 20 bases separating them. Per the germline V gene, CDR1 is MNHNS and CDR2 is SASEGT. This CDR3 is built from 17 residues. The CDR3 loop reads CASSDRGWNVGDNEQFF. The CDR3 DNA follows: TGTGCCAGCAGTGACCGCGGATGGAACGTTGGAGACAATGAGCAGTTCTTC.

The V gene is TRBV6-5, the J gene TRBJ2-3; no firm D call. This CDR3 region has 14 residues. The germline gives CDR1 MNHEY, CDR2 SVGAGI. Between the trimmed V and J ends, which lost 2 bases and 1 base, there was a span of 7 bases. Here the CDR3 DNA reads TGTGCCAGCAGTTACCTTTTTGGCACAGATACGCAGTATTTT. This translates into CASSYLFGTDTQYF.

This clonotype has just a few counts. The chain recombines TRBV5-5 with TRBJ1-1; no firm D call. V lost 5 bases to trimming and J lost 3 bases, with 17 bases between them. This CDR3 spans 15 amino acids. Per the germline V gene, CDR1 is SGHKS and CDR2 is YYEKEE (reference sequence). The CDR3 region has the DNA TGTGCCAGCAGAGATAGGGCCTGGGTAGACACTGAAGCTTTCTTT. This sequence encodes CASRDRAWVDTEAFF.

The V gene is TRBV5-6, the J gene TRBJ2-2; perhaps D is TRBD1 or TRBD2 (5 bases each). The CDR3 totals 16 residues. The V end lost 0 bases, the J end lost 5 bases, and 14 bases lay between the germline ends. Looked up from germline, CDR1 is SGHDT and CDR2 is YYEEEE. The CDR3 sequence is CASSLDRGAWTGELFF. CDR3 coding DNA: TGTGCCAGCAGCTTGGACCGAGGGGCTTGGACCGGGGAGCTGTTTTTT.

CDR3 bases: TGTGCCAGCAGCGCGGACAGGGCTAGAGATACGCAGTATTTT. As protein: CASSADRARDTQYF. J is TRBJ2-3 and V is TRBV11-2; 8 bases match TRBD1. Trimming cost V 5 bases and J 5 bases; bases outside gene matches: 6. CDR3 length: 14 amino acids. Germline CDR1 is SGHAT and CDR2 is FQNNGV.

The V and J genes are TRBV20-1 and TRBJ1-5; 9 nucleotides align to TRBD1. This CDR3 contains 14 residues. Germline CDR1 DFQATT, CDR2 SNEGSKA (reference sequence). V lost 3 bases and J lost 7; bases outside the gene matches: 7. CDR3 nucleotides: TGCAGTGCTAGGCCGGGACAGGGATGGCAGCCCCAGCATTTT. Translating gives CSARPGQGWQPQHF.